This is a list of T cell receptor beta chains from one sample in a study of control samples from healthy donors and cancer patients. Data came from immunoSEQ multiplex PCR; TCRdb stores just in-frame clones and leaves some out. The repertoire holds about 140,000 clones, with 90% to 95% as singletons. The sample was blood. These TCRs come from a man aged 35 to 55 in good health. The CDR3 runs from the conserved cysteine through the conserved F or W. Fields, in order: J gene, D gene, V gene, clone size, CDR3 DNA, CDR3 protein. The D gene is left open where the match is weak. Rows may omit the clone size; those that give it use once, few, many or a size class.

TRBJ2-1 NA TRBV5-1 NA TGCGCCAGCAGCTTGGAGGGCACACTTATGTACAATGAGCAGTTCTTC CASSLEGTLMYNEQFF
TRBJ1-4 NA TRBV30 NA TGTGCCTGGAGTGTACTGGCATCCACTAATGAAAAACTGTTTTTT CAWSVLASTNEKLFF
TRBJ2-3 TRBD1 TRBV24-1 NA TGTGCCACCAGTGACGACAGACAGGGGGGGGTTAGTCACCTATGGGATTTT CATSDDRQGGVSHLWDF
TRBJ1-3 NA TRBV18 NA TGTGCCAGCTCATTGGGTACTGGAAACACCATATATTTT CASSLGTGNTIYF
TRBJ2-4 NA TRBV5-1 NA TGCGCCAGCAGCTTGGGGGCTTCAATCAAAAACATTCAGTACTTC CASSLGASIKNIQYF
TRBJ2-7 TRBD2 TRBV15 NA TGTGCCACCAGCAGCCACGATCTAGCGGGGGACGAGCAGTACTTC CATSSHDLAGDEQYF
TRBJ2-2 NA TRBV4-1 NA TGCGCCAGCAGCCCCAACGTCGGAGTTGGTACCGGGGAGCTGTTTTTT CASSPNVGVGTGELFF
TRBJ1-4 NA TRBV5-6 NA TGTGCCAGCAGCCTAGGGACGGATGAAAAACTGTTTTTT CASSLGTDEKLFF
TRBJ2-7 NA TRBV2 NA TGTGCCAGCAGTGGGGGGGTCGAGCAGTACTTC CASSGGVEQYF
TRBJ2-7 NA TRBV13 NA TGTGCCAGCAGCTTACCCACTAGTTCGGGGTACGAGCAGTACTTC CASSLPTSSGYEQYF
TRBJ1-1 TRBD1 TRBV7-7 NA TGTGCTAGCAGCCGGGACAGGGGAACTGAAGCTTTCTTT CASSRDRGTEAFF
TRBJ2-1 TRBD1 TRBV18 once TGTGCCAGCTCACGGGACAGGGGAGTGTTGAACAATGAGCAGTTCTTC CASSRDRGVLNNEQFF
TRBJ2-4 NA TRBV6-5 NA TGTGCCAGCAGTTACTCCGGGGTAGCCAAAAACATTCAGTACTTC CASSYSGVAKNIQYF
TRBJ2-1 TRBD2 TRBV19 NA TGTGCCAGTAGTATGGCGGGAGTCTCCGAGCAGTTCTTC CASSMAGVSEQFF
TRBJ1-2 TRBD1 TRBV5-1 NA TGCGCCAGCAGCTTCCCGGGGACAGGGTATGGCTACACCTTC CASSFPGTGYGYTF
TRBJ1-2 TRBD1 TRBV2 NA TGTGCCAGCAGCGGGACAGCTTACTATGGCTACACCTTC CASSGTAYYGYTF
TRBJ2-3 NA TRBV7-3 NA TGTGCCAGCAGCTTAGTTGGTCCAGATACGCAGTATTTT CASSLVGPDTQYF
TRBJ1-1 NA TRBV6-6 once TGTGCCAGCAGGAAAACAGGGTTGGGGACTGAAGCTTTCTTT CASRKTGLGTEAFF
TRBJ1-4 NA TRBV15 NA TGTGCCACCAGCAGAGTGACGGGAACTAATGAAAAACTGTTTTTT CATSRVTGTNEKLFF
TRBJ1-5 TRBD1 TRBV6-5 NA TGTGCCAGCAGTCACGACAGGGAACTTCAGCCCCAGCATTTT CASSHDRELQPQHF
TRBJ2-7 NA TRBV29-1 NA TGCAGCGTTGAAGATCCTCGGGGGATTACCTACGAGCAGTACTTC CSVEDPRGITYEQYF
TRBJ2-2 NA TRBV6-6 NA TGTGCCAGCAGCCCACTCGACACCGGGGAGCTGTTTTTT CASSPLDTGELFF
TRBJ2-5 TRBD1 TRBV6-1 NA TGTGCCAGCAGTCACGACAGGGGGCATCGGAAGACCCAGTACTTC CASSHDRGHRKTQYF
TRBJ1-1 NA TRBV10-3 once TGTGCCATCAGTGACAGGTTGAACACTGAAGCTTTCTTT CAISDRLNTEAFF
TRBJ2-2 TRBD1 TRBV5-1 NA TGCGCCAGCAGGGGGCCGGGACAGGCTACCACCGGGGAGCTGTTTTTT CASRGPGQATTGELFF
TRBJ1-1 NA TRBV4-3 once TGCGCCAGCAGCCAAGAAGTCACTGGGCTTTTGAACACTGAAGCTTTCTTT CASSQEVTGLLNTEAFF
TRBJ2-5 NA TRBV7-3 once TGTGCCAGCAGCTTTACAGGGAGATCGTACCAAGAGACCCAGTACTTC CASSFTGRSYQETQYF
TRBJ1-1 NA TRBV30 NA TGTGCCTGGAGTGTGTGGGGGGGATCGAACACTGAAGCTTTCTTT CAWSVWGGSNTEAFF
TRBJ1-1 NA TRBV5-6 NA TGTGCCAGCAGGTCGGACACTGAAGCTTTCTTT CASRSDTEAFF
TRBJ2-7 NA TRBV2 NA TGTGCCAGCAGTGAAGAACAGGTTAGCTCCTACGAGCAGTACTTC CASSEEQVSSYEQYF
TRBJ2-7 NA TRBV4-3 few TGCGCCAGCAGCCAAGCATCTGGGGTCGGTTACGAGCAGTACTTC CASSQASGVGYEQYF
TRBJ1-4 NA TRBV6-5 NA TGTGCCAGCAGTAGCGACAGGCTAACTAATGAAAAACTGTTTTTT CASSSDRLTNEKLFF
TRBJ2-6 NA TRBV5-1 NA TGCGCCAGCGGTGACCCTGGGGCCAACGTCCTGACTTTC CASGDPGANVLTF
TRBJ2-2 NA TRBV14 NA TGTGCCAGCAGCCAAGATCAAGGCGGGGAGCTGTTTTTT CASSQDQGGELFF
TRBJ1-2 NA TRBV6-5 NA TGTGCCAGCAGTCAGGCCATAAACTATGGCTACACCTTC CASSQAINYGYTF
TRBJ1-1 NA TRBV10-3 NA TGTGCCATCAGTGAATTATGGAATCTTGAAGCTTTCTTT CAISELWNLEAFF
TRBJ2-5 TRBD2 TRBV7-8 NA TGTGCCAGCAGCTCGGGACTAGCGGGAGCAGAGACCCAGTACTTC CASSSGLAGAETQYF
TRBJ2-2 NA TRBV7-9 NA TGTGCCAGCAGCTTAGTGAGCAACACCGGGGAGCTGTTTTTT CASSLVSNTGELFF
TRBJ1-1 NA TRBV4-1 NA TGCGCCAGCAGCCAAGAGTATCGAGGAAAAGCTTTCTTT CASSQEYRGKAFF
TRBJ1-1 NA TRBV6-2/TRBV6-3 NA TGTGCCAGCAGCCCACGGGGGAACACTGAAGCTTTCTTT CASSPRGNTEAFF
TRBJ2-1 NA TRBV6-2/TRBV6-3 NA TGTGCCAGCAGTTACTCCAGTTGGATCAGCAATGAGCAGTTCTTC CASSYSSWISNEQFF
TRBJ2-1 NA TRBV2 NA TGTGCCAGCATAATGTTCTCGTCTATCGACAATGAGCAGTTCTTC CASIMFSSIDNEQFF
TRBJ2-5 TRBD1 TRBV10-3 NA TGTGCCATCAGGGACAGGGATCAGACCCAGTACTTC CAIRDRDQTQYF
TRBJ2-2 NA TRBV9 NA TGTGCCAGCAGCAAAGGGACGAACACCGGGGAGCTGTTTTTT CASSKGTNTGELFF
TRBJ1-1 NA TRBV19 NA TGTGCCAGTAGTATAGGCGGGCAGGGCAACACTGAAGCTTTCTTT CASSIGGQGNTEAFF
TRBJ2-1 TRBD2 TRBV28 NA TGTGCCAGCAGTTTATGGGACCGGGGGGTGAGCTCCTACAATGAGCAGTTCTTC CASSLWDRGVSSYNEQFF
TRBJ2-2 NA TRBV6-2/TRBV6-3 NA TGTGCCAGCAGTTATGGTTCAGAGTGGAACACCGGGGAGCTGTTTTTT CASSYGSEWNTGELFF
TRBJ2-7 NA TRBV28 NA TGTGCCAGCAGTTTAACCGGTGGCTACTACGAGCAGTACTTC CASSLTGGYYEQYF
TRBJ2-7 TRBD2 TRBV30 NA TGTGCCTGGAGTGTCACGGTTAGCGGGAGTGGGTACGAGCAGTACTTC CAWSVTVSGSGYEQYF